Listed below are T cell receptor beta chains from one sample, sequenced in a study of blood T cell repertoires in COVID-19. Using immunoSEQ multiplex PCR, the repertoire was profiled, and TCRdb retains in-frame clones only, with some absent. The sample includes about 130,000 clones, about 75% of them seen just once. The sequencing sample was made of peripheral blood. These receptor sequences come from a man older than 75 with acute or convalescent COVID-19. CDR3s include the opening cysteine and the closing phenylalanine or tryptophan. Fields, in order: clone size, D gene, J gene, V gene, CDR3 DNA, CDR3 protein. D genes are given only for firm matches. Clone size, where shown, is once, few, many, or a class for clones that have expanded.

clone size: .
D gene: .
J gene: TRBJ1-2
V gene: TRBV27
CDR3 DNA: TGTGCCAGCAGTTTATGGGGAGGGCCCACTAACTATGGCTACACCTTC
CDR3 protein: CASSLWGGPTNYGYTF

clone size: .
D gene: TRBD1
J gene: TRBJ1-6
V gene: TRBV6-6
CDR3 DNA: TGTGCCAGCAGGTCGGACAGGGGTTCACCCCTCCACTTT
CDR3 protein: CASRSDRGSPLHF

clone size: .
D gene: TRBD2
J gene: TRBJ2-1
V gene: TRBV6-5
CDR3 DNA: TGTGCCAGCAGTTACACGGGGGGAAACAATGAGCAGTTCTTC
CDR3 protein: CASSYTGGNNEQFF

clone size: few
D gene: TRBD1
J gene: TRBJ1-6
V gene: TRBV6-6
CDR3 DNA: TGTGCCAGCAGCCGAAAGGTGGGACAGATGTCCGGATCACCCCTCCACTTT
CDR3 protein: CASSRKVGQMSGSPLHF

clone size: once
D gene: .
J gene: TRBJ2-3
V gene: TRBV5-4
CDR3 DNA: TGTGCCAGCAGGGCGGCGACAGATACGCAGTATTTT
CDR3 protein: CASRAATDTQYF

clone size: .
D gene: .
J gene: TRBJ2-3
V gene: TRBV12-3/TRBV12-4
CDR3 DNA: TGTGCCAGCAGGGGGGGAGGCACAGATACGCAGTATTTT
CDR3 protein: CASRGGGTDTQYF

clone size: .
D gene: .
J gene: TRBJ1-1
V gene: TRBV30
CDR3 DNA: TGTGCCTGGAGTGTCGACACTGAAGCTTTCTTT
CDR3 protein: CAWSVDTEAFF

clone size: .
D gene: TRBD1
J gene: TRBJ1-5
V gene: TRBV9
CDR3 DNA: TGTGCCAGCAGCGTAACAGGGGGGAATCAGCCCCAGCATTTT
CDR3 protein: CASSVTGGNQPQHF

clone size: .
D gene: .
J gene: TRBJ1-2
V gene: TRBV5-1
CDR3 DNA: TGCGCCAGCAGCTTGGGTGGCAGTTCTAACTATGGCTACACCTTC
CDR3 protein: CASSLGGSSNYGYTF

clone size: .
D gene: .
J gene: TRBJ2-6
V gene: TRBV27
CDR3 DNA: TGTGCCAGCAGTCCGACAGGGGCCAACGTCCTGACTTTC
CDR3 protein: CASSPTGANVLTF

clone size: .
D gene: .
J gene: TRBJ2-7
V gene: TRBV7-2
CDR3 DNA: TGTGCCAGCAGCTTAGCTGGGGGGATGGACGAGCAGTACTTC
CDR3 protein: CASSLAGGMDEQYF

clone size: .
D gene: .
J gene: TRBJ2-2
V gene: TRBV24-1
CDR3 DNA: TGTGCCACCAGTGATTCCCGCCTAGGGGACACCGGGGAGCTGTTTTTT
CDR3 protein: CATSDSRLGDTGELFF

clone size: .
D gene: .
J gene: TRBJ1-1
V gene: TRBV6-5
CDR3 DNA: TGTGCCAGCAGTTACGCACAGGAGAACACTGAAGCTTTCTTT
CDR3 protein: CASSYAQENTEAFF

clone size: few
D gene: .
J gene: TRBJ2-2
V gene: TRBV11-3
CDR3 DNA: TGTGCCAGCAGCAGGGACTCTTACACCGGGGAGCTGTTTTTT
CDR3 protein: CASSRDSYTGELFF

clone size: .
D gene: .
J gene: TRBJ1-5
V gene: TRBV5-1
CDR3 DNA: TGCGCCAGCAGCTTGGGAGGAGTGGGTCAGCCCCAGCATTTT
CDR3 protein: CASSLGGVGQPQHF

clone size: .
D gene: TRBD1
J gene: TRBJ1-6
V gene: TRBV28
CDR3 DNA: TGTGCCAGCAGTTTTCAGGAGGGGGCGACCTATAATTCACCCCTCCACTTT
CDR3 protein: CASSFQEGATYNSPLHF

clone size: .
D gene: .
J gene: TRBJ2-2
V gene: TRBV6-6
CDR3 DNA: TGTGCCAGCAGTCGACAGGGACTGAACACCGGGGAGCTGTTTTTT
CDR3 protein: CASSRQGLNTGELFF

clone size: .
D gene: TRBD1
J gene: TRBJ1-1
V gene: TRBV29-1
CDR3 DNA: TGCAGCGCGGACAGGGGCACTGAAGCTTTCTTT
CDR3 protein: CSADRGTEAFF

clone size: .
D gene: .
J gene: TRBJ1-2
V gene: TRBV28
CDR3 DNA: TGTGCCAGCAGTTTATCGACATCCTATGGCTACACCTTC
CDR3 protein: CASSLSTSYGYTF

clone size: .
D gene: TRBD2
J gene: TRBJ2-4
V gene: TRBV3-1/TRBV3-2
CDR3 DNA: TGTGCCAGCAGCCACGGACTAGCGGGGCCCAAAAACATTCAGTACTTC
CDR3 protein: CASSHGLAGPKNIQYF

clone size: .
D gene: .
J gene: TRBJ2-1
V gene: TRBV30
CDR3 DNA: TGTGCCTGGTCCTTAGCGTTTCCGCAGTTCTTC
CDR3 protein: CAWSLAFPQFF

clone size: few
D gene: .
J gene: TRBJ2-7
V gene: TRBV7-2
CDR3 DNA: TGTGCCAGCAGCTTAGCACAGATCTCGAAGGAGCAGTACTTC
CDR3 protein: CASSLAQISKEQYF

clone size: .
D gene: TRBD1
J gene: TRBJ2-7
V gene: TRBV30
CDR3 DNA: TGTGCCTGGAGTGTACTTGGACCCGGGACAGGCATCTACGAGCAGTACTTC
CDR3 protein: CAWSVLGPGTGIYEQYF

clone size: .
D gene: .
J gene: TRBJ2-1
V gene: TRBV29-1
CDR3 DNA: TGCAGCGCAATGGGGGCTTTGGGCTCCTACAATGAGCAGTTCTTC
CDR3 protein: CSAMGALGSYNEQFF

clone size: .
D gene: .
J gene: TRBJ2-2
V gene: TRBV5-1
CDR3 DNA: TGCGCCAGCAGTTTAGCGCCTAACACCGGGGAGCTGTTTTTT
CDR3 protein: CASSLAPNTGELFF

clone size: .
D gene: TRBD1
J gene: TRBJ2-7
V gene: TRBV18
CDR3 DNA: TGTGCCAGCTCACCACAAGGGACAGGGGGTCTATCCGAGCAGTACTTC
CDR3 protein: CASSPQGTGGLSEQYF

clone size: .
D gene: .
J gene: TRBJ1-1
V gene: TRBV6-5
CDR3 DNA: TGTGCCAGCAGCTCAACAAGGAACACTGAAGCTTTCTTT
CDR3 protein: CASSSTRNTEAFF

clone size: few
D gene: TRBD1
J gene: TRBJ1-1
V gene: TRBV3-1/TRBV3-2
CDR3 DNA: TGTGCCAGCAGCCGACCGGGACAGGGGAACACTGAAGCTTTCTTT
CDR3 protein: CASSRPGQGNTEAFF

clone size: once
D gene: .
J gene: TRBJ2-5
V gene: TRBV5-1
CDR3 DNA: TGCGCCAGCAGCTTGGCGGTGAGAGAAGAGACCCAGTACTTC
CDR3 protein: CASSLAVREETQYF

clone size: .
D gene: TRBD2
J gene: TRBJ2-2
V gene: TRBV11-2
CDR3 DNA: TGTGCCAGCAGCAAGGAGCGGGGGGGCGTCGTCAGGGAGCTGTTTTTT
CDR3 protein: CASSKERGGVVRELFF

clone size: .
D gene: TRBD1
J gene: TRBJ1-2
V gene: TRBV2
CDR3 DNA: TGTGCCAGCAGCCAGGGACAGGGGTCGGCTGGCTACACCTTC
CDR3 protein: CASSQGQGSAGYTF

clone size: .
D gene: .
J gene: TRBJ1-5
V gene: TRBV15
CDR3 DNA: TGTGCCACGTCCCTCGGGGGTGGCAATCAGCCCCAGCATTTT
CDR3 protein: CATSLGGGNQPQHF

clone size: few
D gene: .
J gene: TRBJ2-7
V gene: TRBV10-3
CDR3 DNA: TGTGCCATCAGTGAGTCTAGCTACGAGCAGTACTTC
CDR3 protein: CAISESSYEQYF

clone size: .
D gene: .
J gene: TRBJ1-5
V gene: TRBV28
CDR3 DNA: TGTGCCAGCAGTTACCCTGACGGGGGAGCCCAGCCCCAGCATTTT
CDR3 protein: CASSYPDGGAQPQHF

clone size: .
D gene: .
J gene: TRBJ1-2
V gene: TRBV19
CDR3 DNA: TGTGCCAGTAGTATACCGGGCCAGGGCACATATGGCTACACCTTC
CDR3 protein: CASSIPGQGTYGYTF

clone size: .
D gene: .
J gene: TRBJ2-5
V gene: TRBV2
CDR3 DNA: TGTGCCAGCAGTGAAGTGGGGGGACAGCACCAAGAGACCCAGTACTTC
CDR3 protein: CASSEVGGQHQETQYF

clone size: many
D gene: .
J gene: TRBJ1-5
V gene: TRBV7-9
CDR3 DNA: TGTGCCAGCAGCCGGGGCAATCAGCCCCAGCATTTT
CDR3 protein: CASSRGNQPQHF

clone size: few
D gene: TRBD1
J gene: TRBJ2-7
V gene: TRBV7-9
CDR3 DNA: TGTGCCAGCAGCATACAGGGGTACGAGCAGTACTTC
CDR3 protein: CASSIQGYEQYF

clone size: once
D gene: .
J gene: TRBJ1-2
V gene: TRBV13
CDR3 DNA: TGTGCCAGCAGCTTAAACAGGGTCTATGGCTACACCTTC
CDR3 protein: CASSLNRVYGYTF

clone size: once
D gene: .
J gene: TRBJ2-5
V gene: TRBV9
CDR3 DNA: TGTGCCAGCAGCGTAGACGAGGGGACCCAGTACTTC
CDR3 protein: CASSVDEGTQYF

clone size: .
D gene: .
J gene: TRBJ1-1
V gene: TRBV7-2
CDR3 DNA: TGTGCCAGCAGCTTATCCTTCTGGTACGGAGTCCCGGAAGCTTTCTTT
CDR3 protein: CASSLSFWYGVPEAFF

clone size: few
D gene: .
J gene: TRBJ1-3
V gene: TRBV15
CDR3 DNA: TGTGCCACCAGCAGAGAAGGGGCAGGCACCTACTCTGGAAACACCATATATTTT
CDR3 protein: CATSREGAGTYSGNTIYF